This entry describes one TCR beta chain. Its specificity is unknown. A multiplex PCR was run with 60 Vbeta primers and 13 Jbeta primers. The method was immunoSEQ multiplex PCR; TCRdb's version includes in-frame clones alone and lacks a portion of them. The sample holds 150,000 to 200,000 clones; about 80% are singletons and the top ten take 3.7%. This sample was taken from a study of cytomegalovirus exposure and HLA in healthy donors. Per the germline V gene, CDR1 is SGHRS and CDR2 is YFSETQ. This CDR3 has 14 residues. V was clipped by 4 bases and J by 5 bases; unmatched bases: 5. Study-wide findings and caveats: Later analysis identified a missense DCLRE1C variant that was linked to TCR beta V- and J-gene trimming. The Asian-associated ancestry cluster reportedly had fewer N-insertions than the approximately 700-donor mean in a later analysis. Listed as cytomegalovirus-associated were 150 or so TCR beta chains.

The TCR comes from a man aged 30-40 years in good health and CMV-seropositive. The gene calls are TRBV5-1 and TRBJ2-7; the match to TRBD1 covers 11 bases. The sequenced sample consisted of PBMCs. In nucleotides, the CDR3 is TGCGCCAGCAGCGAGGGACAGGGGGTCGACGAGCAGTACTTC. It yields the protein CASSEGQGVDEQYF.